These 22 T cell receptor beta chains originate from one sample sequenced in a study of T cell changes during pregnancy in multiple sclerosis. The repertoire was sequenced with immunoSEQ multiplex PCR; TCRdb's copy has only in-frame clones and lacks some. The table includes 65,000 to 95,000 clones, 85% to 95% detected once. Material: peripheral blood, obtained after pregnancy. These receptors all stem from a female donor in good health, enrolled as a control in a pregnancy study.

The chain employs TRBV16 and TRBJ2-7, with TRBD2 identical over 7 bases. Germline CDR1 is KGHSY and CDR2 is FQNENV. This CDR3 region has 15 residues. V gave up 0 bases and J gave up 10 bases; unmatched junction bases: 12. The CDR3 coding sequence is TGTGCCAGCAGCCAATCTTGGGTGAAAGCGGGAACACAGTACTTC. Translated, it gives CASSQSWVKAGTQYF.

This clone was seen a single time. This sequence joins TRBV28 and TRBJ2-1, with TRBD2 matching 7 bases. The V segment lost 5 bases and the J segment 7 bases; nucleotides outside the gene matches: 29. Germline CDR1 reads MDHEN; CDR2 reads SYDVKM. There are 21 residues in the CDR3. The CDR3 DNA reads as TGTGCCAGCAGTCCCCCCCCGGGTAGCGGGCGAGGAGTGGGGACGGGAAATGAGCAGTTCTTC. Protein: CASSPPPGSGRGVGTGNEQFF.

This clone was detected once. The genes are TRBV7-2 and TRBJ2-7; D not certain. This CDR3 is built from 15 residues. The V gene lost 5 bases and the J gene lost 0 bases, with 14 bases spanning the gap. CDR1 SGHTA and CDR2 FQGNSA come from the germline V gene. This chain's CDR3 is CASSPEADFSYEQYF. The CDR3 DNA follows: TGTGCCAGCAGCCCAGAGGCAGATTTCTCCTACGAGCAGTACTTC.

The chain employs TRBV2 and TRBJ2-1, with 8 bases matching TRBD2. V was pared by 5 bases and J by 4 bases, with 10 bases of the junction left unmatched. Per germline, CDR1 SNHLY and CDR2 FYNNEI. The CDR3 covers 16 residues. The CDR3 reads CASSPRGGDLYNEQFF. DNA of the CDR3: TGTGCCAGCAGTCCTCGGGGGGGGGATCTATACAATGAGCAGTTCTTC.

This chain joins TRBV13 and TRBJ2-1, with 12 nucleotides matching TRBD2. Per germline, CDR1 PRHDT and CDR2 FYEKMQ (reference sequence). This CDR3 region has 15 residues. V trimming: 2 bases; J trimming: 7 bases; junction bases outside the gene matches: 3. CDR3 DNA sequence: TGTGCCAGCAGCTTATCACTAGCGGGGGGTAATGAGCAGTTCTTC. Amino acid sequence: CASSLSLAGGNEQFF.

The chain joins TRBV29-1 to TRBJ1-1; D is ambiguous. The CDR3 contains 13 residues. Trimming stripped 4 bases from V and 1 base from J, with 10 bases between. Germline V gives CDR1 SQVTM, CDR2 ANQGSEA. This chain's CDR3 is CSVVRVSNTEAFF. In nucleotides, the CDR3 is TGCAGCGTTGTTCGGGTTTCGAACACTGAAGCTTTCTTT.

V is TRBV28 and J is TRBJ1-2; the D gene is possibly TRBD1 (6 bases). CDR1 is MDHEN and CDR2 is SYDVKM in the germline V gene. This CDR3 region has 14 residues. Trimming stripped 3 bases from V and 7 bases from J, with 15 bases between. The CDR3 nucleotides read TGTGCCAGCAGTTTCCCACAGGGATCGGCTGGCTACACCTTC. Amino acid sequence: CASSFPQGSAGYTF.

The chain links TRBV6-1 to TRBJ1-5; TRBD1 is a possible D gene (6 bases). The V gene's germline CDR1 is MNHNS and CDR2 SASEGT. This CDR3 is built from 14 residues. Trimming removed 5 bases at V and 7 bases at J, with 15 bases between. The CDR3 is CASSFGQRGQPQHF. The CDR3 DNA reads TGTGCCAGCAGTTTCGGACAGCGGGGGCAGCCCCAGCATTTT.

V usage is TRBV7-2 and J usage is TRBJ2-7; 7 nucleotides agree with TRBD2. Germline V gene sequence: CDR1 SGHTA, CDR2 FQGNSA. CDR3 length: 15 residues. With 1 base clipped from V and 4 bases from J, the junction kept 7 bases outside the gene matches. The CDR3: CASSLVGRGFYEQYF. DNA of the CDR3: TGTGCCAGCAGCTTAGTGGGGCGGGGGTTTTACGAGCAGTACTTC.

This chain connects TRBV6-5 to TRBJ2-3, with 10 bases aligning to TRBD2. The CDR3 covers 15 residues. Germline loops: CDR1 MNHEY, CDR2 SVGAGI. V lost 4 bases, J lost 8 bases, and 9 bases stayed unmatched. The CDR3 loop reads CASSSGGAGGITQYF. The CDR3 coding sequence is TGTGCCAGCAGTTCTGGGGGAGCGGGAGGGATTACGCAGTATTTT.

The chain combines TRBV9 with TRBJ1-6, with a tentative D call TRBD1 (5 bases). CDR1 is SGDLS and CDR2 is YYNGEE in the germline V gene. Between the trimmed V and J ends, which lost 5 bases and 9 bases, there was a span of 15 bases. The CDR3 has 14 amino acids. CDR3 DNA: TGTGCCAGCAGTGTTGCAGGGAACAGTTCACCCCTCCACTTT. Translated: CASSVAGNSSPLHF.

V gene TRBV28 combines with J gene TRBJ1-1; D gene uncertain. Germline values: CDR1 MDHEN, CDR2 SYDVKM. Trimming left V 3 bases short and J 4 bases short, with 9 bases between. The CDR3 consists of 13 residues. The CDR3, as DNA: TGTGCCAGCAGTTTTCATGCAGGCACTGAAGCTTTCTTT. It specifies CASSFHAGTEAFF.

The V and J genes are TRBV19 and TRBJ1-1; TRBD1 matches 7 bases. Trimming cost V 7 bases and J 4 bases; bases outside gene matches: 12. This CDR3 spans 15 amino acids. Germline V gene data show CDR1 as LNHDA and CDR2 as SQIVND (reference sequence). The CDR3 sequence is CASKPRQGGSTEAFF. For the CDR3, the DNA is TGTGCCAGTAAACCCCGACAGGGTGGTAGCACTGAAGCTTTCTTT.

This sequence joins TRBV4-1 and TRBJ1-4; TRBD1 is a possible D gene (5 bases). CDR1 and CDR2 (germline): MGHRA, YSYEKL. The CDR3 is 14 residues long. The V gene lost 3 bases and the J gene lost 5 bases, with 10 bases spanning the gap. The CDR3 is CASSQFRTNEKLFF. The CDR3 DNA reads TGCGCCAGCAGCCAGTTCCGGACAAATGAAAAACTGTTTTTT.

The chain joins TRBV29-1 to TRBJ2-1; 8 nucleotides align to TRBD2. From germline, CDR1 is SQVTM and CDR2 ANQGSEA. The V segment lost 3 bases and the J segment 3 bases; nucleotides outside the gene matches: 7. The CDR3 has 15 amino acids. Written as DNA, the CDR3 is TGCAGCGTTGACAGTTCTAGCGGGTACTACAATGAGCAGTTCTTC. Its translation: CSVDSSSGYYNEQFF.

In DNA, the CDR3 is TGTGCCAGCAGCTTGTTACGGAACTATGGCTACACCTTC. It codes for CASSLLRNYGYTF. The chain carries TRBV13 and TRBJ1-2; D is undetermined. V was cut by 3 bases and J by 2 bases, with 7 bases left in between. This CDR3 is built from 13 residues. Germline-derived CDR1 and CDR2 are PRHDT and FYEKMQ (reference sequence).

The V and J genes are TRBV7-9 and TRBJ2-3; TRBD2 matches at 12 bases. The trim removed 5 bases at V and 3 bases at J, leaving 3 bases unmatched. Germline V gene lookup returns CDR1 SEHNR and CDR2 FQNEAQ (reference sequence). The CDR3 spans 15 residues. DNA for the CDR3: TGTGCCAGCAGCCGACTAGCGGGGGCAACAGATACGCAGTATTTT. Protein: CASSRLAGATDTQYF.

This clone was recorded once. The same CDR3 can be traced to other DNA sequences in this sample. The chain joins TRBV19 to TRBJ1-2, with no clear D. The CDR3 contains 12 residues. V was trimmed by 4 bases and J by 1 base, leaving 4 bases between them. The V gene's germline CDR1 is LNHDA and CDR2 SQIVND (reference sequence). CDR3 sequence (DNA): TGTGCCAGTAGTAGGAGTAACTATGGCTACACCTTC. It codes for CASSRSNYGYTF.

The V call is TRBV11-2, the J call TRBJ2-7; no clear D. The CDR3 contains 13 residues. Germline V gene sequence: CDR1 SGHAT, CDR2 FQNNGV. The V gene lost 5 bases and the J gene lost 3 bases, with 11 bases spanning the gap. The CDR3 protein is CASSTAGLYEQYF. The CDR3 bases are TGTGCCAGCAGCACGGCAGGCCTCTACGAGCAGTACTTC.

The count of this clone is one. This chain connects TRBV7-2 to TRBJ1-1; 7 bases line up with TRBD1. After removal of 5 bases from V and 1 base from J, the junction contained 7 bases not matched to a gene. The CDR3 extends over 15 amino acids. Germline values: CDR1 SGHTA, CDR2 FQGNSA. The CDR3 sequence: CASSPDRDPNTEAFF. For the CDR3, the DNA is TGTGCCAGCAGCCCCGACAGGGACCCGAACACTGAAGCTTTCTTT.

The rearrangement joins TRBV9 to TRBJ2-6; the D is unclear. Germline values: CDR1 SGDLS, CDR2 YYNGEE. V was shortened by 2 bases and J by 0 bases, with 9 bases between the two germline ends. The CDR3 has 16 residues. Written as DNA, the CDR3 is TGTGCCAGCAGCGTTGCCCTGAGCTCTGGGGCCAACGTCCTGACTTTC. Encoded protein: CASSVALSSGANVLTF.

This chain joins TRBV5-4 and TRBJ2-5, with TRBD2 matching over 7 bases. Germline CDR1 SGHNT, CDR2 YYREEE (reference sequence). CDR3 size: 14 residues. Trimming removed 0 bases from V and 4 bases from J; junction bases left unmatched: 3. The CDR3 coding sequence is TGTGCCAGCAGCTTGGATCCGGGGGGAGAGACCCAGTACTTC. Encoded protein: CASSLDPGGETQYF.